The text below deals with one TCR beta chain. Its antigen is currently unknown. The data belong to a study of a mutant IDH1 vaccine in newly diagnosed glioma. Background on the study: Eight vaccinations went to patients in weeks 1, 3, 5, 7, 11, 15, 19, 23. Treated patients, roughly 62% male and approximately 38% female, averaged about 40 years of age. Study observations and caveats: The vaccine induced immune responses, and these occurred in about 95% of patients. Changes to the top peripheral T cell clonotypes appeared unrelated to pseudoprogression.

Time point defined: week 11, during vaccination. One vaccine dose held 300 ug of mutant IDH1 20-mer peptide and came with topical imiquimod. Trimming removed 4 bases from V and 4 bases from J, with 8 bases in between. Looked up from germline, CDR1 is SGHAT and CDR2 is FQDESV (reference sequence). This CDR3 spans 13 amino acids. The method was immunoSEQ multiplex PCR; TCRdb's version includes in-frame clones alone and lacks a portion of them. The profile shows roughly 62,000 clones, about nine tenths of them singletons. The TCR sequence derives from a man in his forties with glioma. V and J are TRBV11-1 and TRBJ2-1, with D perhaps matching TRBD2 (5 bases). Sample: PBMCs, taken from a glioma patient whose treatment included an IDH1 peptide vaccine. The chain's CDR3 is CASSWERYNEQFF. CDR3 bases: TGTGCCAGCAGCTGGGAGCGGTACAATGAGCAGTTCTTC.